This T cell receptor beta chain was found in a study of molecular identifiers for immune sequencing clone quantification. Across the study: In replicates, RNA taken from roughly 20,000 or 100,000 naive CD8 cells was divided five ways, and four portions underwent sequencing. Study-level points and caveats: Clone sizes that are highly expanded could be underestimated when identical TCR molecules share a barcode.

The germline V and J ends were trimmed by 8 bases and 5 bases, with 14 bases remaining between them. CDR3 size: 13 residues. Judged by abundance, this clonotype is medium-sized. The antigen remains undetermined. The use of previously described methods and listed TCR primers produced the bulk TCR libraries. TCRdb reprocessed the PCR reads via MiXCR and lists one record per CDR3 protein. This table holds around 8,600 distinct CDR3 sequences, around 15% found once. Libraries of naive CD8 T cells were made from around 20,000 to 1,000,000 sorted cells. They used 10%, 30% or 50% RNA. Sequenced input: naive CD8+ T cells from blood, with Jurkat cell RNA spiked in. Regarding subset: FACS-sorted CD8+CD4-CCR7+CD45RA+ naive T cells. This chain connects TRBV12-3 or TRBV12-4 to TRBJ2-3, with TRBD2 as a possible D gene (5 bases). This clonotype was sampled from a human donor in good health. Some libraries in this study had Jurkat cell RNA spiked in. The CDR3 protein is CASGGLQGDTQYF. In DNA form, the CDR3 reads TGTGCCAGCGGCGGGCTCCAAGGAGATACGCAGTATTTT.